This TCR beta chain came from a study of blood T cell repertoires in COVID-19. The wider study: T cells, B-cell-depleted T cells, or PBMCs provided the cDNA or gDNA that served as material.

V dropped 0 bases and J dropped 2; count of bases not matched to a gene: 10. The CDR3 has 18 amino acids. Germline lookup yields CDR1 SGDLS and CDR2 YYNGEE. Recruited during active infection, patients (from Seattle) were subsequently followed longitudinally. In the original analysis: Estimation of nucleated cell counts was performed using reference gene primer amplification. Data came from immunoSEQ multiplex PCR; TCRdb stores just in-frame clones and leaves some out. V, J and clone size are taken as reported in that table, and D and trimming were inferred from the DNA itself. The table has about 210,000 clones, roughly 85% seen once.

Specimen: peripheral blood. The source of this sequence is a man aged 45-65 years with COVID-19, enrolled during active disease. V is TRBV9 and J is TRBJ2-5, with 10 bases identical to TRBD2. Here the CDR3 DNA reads TGTGCCAGCAGCGTAGGAGCGGGGGGGCCGCGATTGCAAGAGACCCAGTACTTC. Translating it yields CASSVGAGGPRLQETQYF. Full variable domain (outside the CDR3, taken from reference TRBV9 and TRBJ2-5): DSGVTQTPKHLITATGQRVTLRCSPRSGDLSVYWYQQSLDQGLQFLIQYYNGEERAKGNILERFSAQQFPDLHSELNLSSLELGDSALYFCASSVGAGGPRLQETQYFGPGTRLLVL.